The rows below give T cell receptor beta chains drawn from one sample of a study of identifying expanded T cells in peripheral blood. Repertoires were generated with immunoSEQ multiplex PCR, while TCRdb's copy carries only in-frame clones and drops some. The sample has 51,000 or so clones, 70% to 85% seen once. Sequencing was done on a sample of blood. Receptors originate from a person between 18 and 69 years old in good health. CDR3s include the opening cysteine and the closing phenylalanine or tryptophan. A D gene is named only where the DNA matches it firmly. Some rows mark clone size as missing; the rest say once, few, many or name a class of expanded clone.

j_call clone_size d_call cdr3_length v_call cdr3_nt cdr3_aa
TRBJ2-6 NA NA 11 TRBV30 TGTGCCTGGAGTTATATCCGCGTCCTGACTTTC CAWSYIRVLTF
TRBJ2-1 NA NA 11 TRBV5-1 TGCGCCAGCAGCTCTCCGGGAGAGCAGTTCTTC CASSSPGEQFF
TRBJ2-1 NA TRBD2 15 TRBV19 TGTGCCAGTAGGGGACTAGCGGGGGGGCCCCATGAGCAGTTCTTC CASRGLAGGPHEQFF
TRBJ1-6 NA TRBD1 16 TRBV6-4 TGTGCCAGCAGCCGGGACAGTAACTCCTATAATTCACCCCTCCACTTT CASSRDSNSYNSPLHF
TRBJ2-6 NA NA 14 TRBV19 TGTGCCAGTACCGCAGGGCCCTGGGCCAACGTCCTGACTTTC CASTAGPWANVLTF
TRBJ2-5 NA NA 13 TRBV6-5 TGTGCCAGCAGAAAATGGGACTGGGAGACCCAGTACTTC CASRKWDWETQYF
TRBJ1-6 NA TRBD1 15 TRBV4-2 TGTGCCAGCAGCCGGGCCGGGACAGGGTATTCACCCCTCCACTTT CASSRAGTGYSPLHF
TRBJ2-3 NA TRBD2 16 TRBV18 TGTGCCAGCTCACCAGGACAGCGGGAGAACACAGATACGCAGTATTTT CASSPGQRENTDTQYF
TRBJ2-1 NA TRBD2 15 TRBV5-1 TGCGCCAGCAGCTTTGTCGGCAGGGAGGGCAATGAGCAGTTCTTC CASSFVGREGNEQFF
TRBJ2-3 NA NA 17 TRBV7-9 TGTGCCAGCAGCCCAGTTCGGCTAGCGAGGGGGTTGGATACGCAGTATTTT CASSPVRLARGLDTQYF
TRBJ2-3 NA TRBD2 16 TRBV18 TGTGCCAGCTCACCAACAGGACTAGCGGGAGGAGATACGCAGTATTTT CASSPTGLAGGDTQYF
TRBJ1-2 many NA 12 TRBV29-1 TGCAGCGTCCAACAGGGTTTGTATGGCTACACCTTC CSVQQGLYGYTF
TRBJ2-1 once TRBD2 16 TRBV2 TGTGCCAGCAGCCAATCTAGCGGGAGCTCCTACAATGAGCAGTTCTTC CASSQSSGSSYNEQFF
TRBJ1-3 NA TRBD1 16 TRBV6-1 TGTGCCAGCAGTGAGGGACAGGAGGCACTACGAAACACCATATATTTT CASSEGQEALRNTIYF
TRBJ2-5 NA NA 13 TRBV6-5 TGTGCCGGGTCAGGGATGGTCGAAGAGACCCAGTACTTC CAGSGMVEETQYF
TRBJ1-2 NA TRBD1 15 TRBV9 TGTGCCAGCAGCGTAGGGGGACAGGGGGCTTATGGCTACACCTTC CASSVGGQGAYGYTF
TRBJ2-1 NA TRBD2 17 TRBV10-3 TGTGCCATTCGTGGAACTACGGGACTAGCGTTTCGAGATGAGCAGTTCTTC CAIRGTTGLAFRDEQFF
TRBJ1-2 NA NA 12 TRBV18 TGTGCCAGCTCACCACCGACCTATGGCTACACCTTC CASSPPTYGYTF
TRBJ1-2 few NA 16 TRBV2 TGTGCCAGCAGTGCTGACATACCGTCCCATAACTATGGCTACACCTTC CASSADIPSHNYGYTF
TRBJ1-6 NA NA 16 TRBV5-5 TGTGCCAGCAGCTTGTCTTCTGCGGAGGGTAATTCACCCCTCCACTTT CASSLSSAEGNSPLHF
TRBJ2-2 NA NA 14 TRBV19 TGTGCCAGTAGTTCCAGCTCTAACACCGGGGAGCTGTTTTTT CASSSSSNTGELFF
TRBJ2-5 once NA 15 TRBV5-1 TGCGCCAGCAGAGTCCAAACAGCGAACCAAGAGACCCAGTACTTC CASRVQTANQETQYF
TRBJ2-3 NA TRBD2 15 TRBV14 TGTGCCAGCAGCCGGGGGAGGGAGCCCACAGATACGCAGTATTTT CASSRGREPTDTQYF
TRBJ2-1 NA NA 16 TRBV5-1 TGCGCCAGCAGCTTGGTTCTGGGGCTTGTCGGCAATGAGCAGTTCTTC CASSLVLGLVGNEQFF
TRBJ2-1 NA TRBD2 16 TRBV6-4 TGTGCCAGCAGTGACTCGCGCGGGAGGGCCGTCAATGAGCAGTTCTTC CASSDSRGRAVNEQFF
TRBJ1-2 NA NA 14 TRBV11-3 TGTGCCAGCAGCTTTTTGGCAGGGGCGCGAGGCTACACCTTC CASSFLAGARGYTF
TRBJ2-5 NA NA 13 TRBV9 TGTGCCAGCAGCCGGACTGTGCAAGAGACCCAGTACTTC CASSRTVQETQYF
TRBJ2-5 NA NA 17 TRBV9 TGTGCCAGCAGCGTCGTCGGGGGCAGGGGGAGAGGGGAGACCCAGTACTTC CASSVVGGRGRGETQYF
TRBJ1-5 NA NA 14 TRBV30 TGTGCCTGGCAAGGAGGTAATAGCAATCAGCCCCAGCATTTT CAWQGGNSNQPQHF
TRBJ2-3 few NA 13 TRBV6-5 TGTGCCAGCAGTTTAGGAGGGGCAGGCCCGCAGTATTTT CASSLGGAGPQYF
TRBJ1-5 few NA 15 TRBV6-5 TGTGCCAGCAGTTACTCGAGAGGGGGTCGGGCGCCCCAGCATTTT CASSYSRGGRAPQHF
TRBJ1-1 NA TRBD1 14 TRBV5-1 TGCGCCAGCAGTGACGGGACAGGGAACACTGAAGCTTTCTTT CASSDGTGNTEAFF
TRBJ2-5 once TRBD2 13 TRBV7-3 TGTGCCAGCAGCTTAGACAAGGGACTAGCGCAGTACTTC CASSLDKGLAQYF
TRBJ2-6 NA NA 17 TRBV5-4 TGTGCCAGCAGCTCCACGGCTACTAGCCCCGGGGCCAACGTCCTGACTTTC CASSSTATSPGANVLTF
TRBJ2-3 NA NA 14 TRBV7-2 TGTGCCAGCAGCTTGCGACGAAGCACAGATACGCAGTATTTT CASSLRRSTDTQYF
TRBJ1-1 NA NA 14 TRBV7-8 TGTGCCAGCAGCTTAGCACAGGGCGGCACTGAAGCTTTCTTT CASSLAQGGTEAFF
TRBJ1-4 NA NA 12 TRBV11-2 TGTGCCAGCAGCTTAGTTACCGAAAAACTGTTTTTT CASSLVTEKLFF
TRBJ1-4 NA NA 14 TRBV5-1 TGCGCCAGCAAGATCGGGACTACTAATGAAAAACTGTTTTTT CASKIGTTNEKLFF
TRBJ2-1 NA NA 13 TRBV29-1 TGCAGTCCCATCGGGGCGGACGGCAATGAGCAGTTCTTC CSPIGADGNEQFF
TRBJ2-1 NA TRBD2 16 TRBV5-1 TGCGCCAGCAGCTTGATAGCGGGGGTATCCTACAATGAGCAGTTCTTC CASSLIAGVSYNEQFF
TRBJ1-1 NA TRBD1 14 TRBV11-3 TGTGCCAGCAGCTTAAGGACAGGGAACACTGAAGCTTTCTTT CASSLRTGNTEAFF
TRBJ2-3 NA NA 15 TRBV19 TGTGCCAGTAGTATAGATGGGGGATTCACAGATACGCAGTATTTT CASSIDGGFTDTQYF
TRBJ2-7 few TRBD1 15 TRBV11-2 TGTGCCAGCAGCTTAGAGGCAGGGGGCGGATACGAGCAGTACTTC CASSLEAGGGYEQYF
TRBJ2-7 NA NA 12 TRBV30 TGTGCCTGGAGTGTAACTGTCTACGAGCAGTACTTC CAWSVTVYEQYF
TRBJ1-6 NA TRBD1 16 TRBV4-2 TGTGCCAGCAGCCAAGAACGGACAGGGGGAAATTCACCCCTCCACTTT CASSQERTGGNSPLHF
TRBJ2-7 NA TRBD2 14 TRBV6-1 TGTGCCAGCAGTGGGACTAGCGAGGGGTACGAGCAGTACTTC CASSGTSEGYEQYF
TRBJ1-2 few TRBD1 14 TRBV6-1 TGTGCCAGCAGCCCTAGGACAGGGCCCGATGGCTACACCTTC CASSPRTGPDGYTF
TRBJ2-5 NA NA 13 TRBV2 TGTGCCAGCAGGAAAGGGTGGCTCGAGACCCAGTACTTC CASRKGWLETQYF
TRBJ1-1 few NA 13 TRBV5-8 TGTGCCAGCAGCTTGGCGGCAGGCACTGAAGCTTTCTTT CASSLAAGTEAFF
TRBJ2-3 NA NA 14 TRBV7-2 TGTGCCAGCAGCCCAAGCGGGAGCACAGATACGCAGTATTTT CASSPSGSTDTQYF
TRBJ2-5 NA NA 12 TRBV11-2 TGTGCCAGCAGCTCATTCGGGGAGACCCAGTACTTC CASSSFGETQYF
TRBJ1-2 NA TRBD1 13 TRBV11-1 TGTGCCAGCAGCTTGACAGGGTACGATGGCTACACCTTC CASSLTGYDGYTF
TRBJ2-5 NA NA 17 TRBV11-2 TGTGCCAGCAGCTTTGACTCGGGGCCCGCCGCGGGAGAGACCCAGTACTTC CASSFDSGPAAGETQYF
TRBJ1-1 NA NA 14 TRBV7-6 TGTGCCAGCAGCTTAGAAAGGGGACGGGCTGAAGCTTTCTTT CASSLERGRAEAFF
TRBJ2-1 NA NA 12 TRBV28 TGTGCCAGCAGTTTGGGACTGCATGAGCAGTTCTTC CASSLGLHEQFF
TRBJ2-5 NA NA 15 TRBV19 TGTGCCTCCCAGGGGGGGACAGGTCCACAAGAGACCCAGTACTTC CASQGGTGPQETQYF
TRBJ2-3 NA TRBD2 16 TRBV6-5 TGTGCCAGCAGTTATGGGCTAGCGGGGGCAACAGATACGCAGTATTTT CASSYGLAGATDTQYF
TRBJ2-7 NA NA 16 TRBV6-5 TGTGCCAGCAGTTACTCTGGCAGGGGTGCTTTCTACGAGCAGTACTTC CASSYSGRGAFYEQYF
TRBJ2-7 NA TRBD2 15 TRBV4-1 TGCGCCAGCAGCCTGTCCGGGACTAGGTCCCACGAGCAGTACTTC CASSLSGTRSHEQYF
TRBJ1-3 NA NA 14 TRBV30 TGTGCCTGGAGTGTACTGGGCTCGGGAAACACCATATATTTT CAWSVLGSGNTIYF